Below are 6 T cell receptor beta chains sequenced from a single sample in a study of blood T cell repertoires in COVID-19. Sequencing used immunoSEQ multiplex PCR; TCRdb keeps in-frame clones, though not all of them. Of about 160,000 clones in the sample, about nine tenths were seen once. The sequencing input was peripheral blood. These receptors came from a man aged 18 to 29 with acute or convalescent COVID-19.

CDR3 protein: CASSPVLFDGSEQYF. CDR3 nucleotides: TGTGCCAGCTCACCTGTCTTGTTTGATGGCTCCGAGCAGTACTTC. The chain combines TRBV18 with TRBJ2-7; D gene ambiguous. V lost 3 bases to trimming and J lost 6 bases, with 18 bases between them. This CDR3 is built from 15 residues. CDR1 and CDR2 from the germline V gene are KGHSH and LQKENI. Variable domain in full (rest from reference TRBV18 and TRBJ2-7): NAGVMQNPRHLVRRRGQEARLRCSPMKGHSHVYWYRQLPEEGLKFMVYLQKENIIDESGMPKERFSAEFPKEGPSILRIQQVVRGDSAAYFCASSPVLFDGSEQYFGPGTRLTVT.

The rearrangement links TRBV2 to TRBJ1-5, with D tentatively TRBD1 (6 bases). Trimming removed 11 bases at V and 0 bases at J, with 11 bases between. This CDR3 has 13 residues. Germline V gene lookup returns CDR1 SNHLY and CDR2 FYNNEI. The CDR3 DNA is TGTGCCTACCGGGACATTAGCAATCAGCCCCAGCATTTT. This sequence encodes CAYRDISNQPQHF.

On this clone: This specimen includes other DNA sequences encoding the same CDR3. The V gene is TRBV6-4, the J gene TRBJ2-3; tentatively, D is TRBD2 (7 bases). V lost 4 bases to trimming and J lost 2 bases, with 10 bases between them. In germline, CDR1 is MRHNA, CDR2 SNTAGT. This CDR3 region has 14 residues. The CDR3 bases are TGTGCCAGCAGTGGAGGGGGGGCCACAGATACGCAGTATTTT. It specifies CASSGGGATDTQYF.

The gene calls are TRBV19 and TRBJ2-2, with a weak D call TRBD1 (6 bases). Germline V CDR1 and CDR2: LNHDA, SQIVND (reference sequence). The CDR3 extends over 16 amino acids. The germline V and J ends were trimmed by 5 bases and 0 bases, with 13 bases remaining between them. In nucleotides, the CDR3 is TGTGCCAGTAGTGTCGGACAGTTCGCGAACACCGGGGAGCTGTTTTTT. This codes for CASSVGQFANTGELFF.

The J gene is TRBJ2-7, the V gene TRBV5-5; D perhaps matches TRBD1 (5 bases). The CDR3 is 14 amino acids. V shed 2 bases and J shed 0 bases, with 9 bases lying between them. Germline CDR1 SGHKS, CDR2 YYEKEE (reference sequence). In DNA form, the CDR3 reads TGTGCCAGCAGCTTCATTCAGGGCTCCTACGAGCAGTACTTC. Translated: CASSFIQGSYEQYF.

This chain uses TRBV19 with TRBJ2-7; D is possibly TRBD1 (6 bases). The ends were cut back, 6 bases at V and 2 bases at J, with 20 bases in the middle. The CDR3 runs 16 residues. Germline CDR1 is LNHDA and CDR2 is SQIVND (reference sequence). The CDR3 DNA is TGTGCCAGTAGCGCAAGACACGGGACAACTGCCTACGAGCAGTACTTC. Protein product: CASSARHGTTAYEQYF.